This TCR beta chain was identified during a study of blood T cell repertoires in COVID-19. Repertoires were generated with immunoSEQ multiplex PCR, while TCRdb's copy carries only in-frame clones and drops some. The sample has some 71,000 clones; roughly nine tenths are singletons. The sample holds a few counts of this clone. Germline lookup yields CDR1 MDHEN and CDR2 SYDVKM. This CDR3 has 18 amino acids. V lost 5 bases, J lost 2 bases, and 12 bases stayed unmatched. The sequencing sample was made of peripheral blood. This chain links TRBV28 with TRBJ1-5; 10 positions match TRBD1. The sequence derives from a young woman with acute or convalescent COVID-19. The CDR3 bases are TGTGCCAGCAGTAGAGGCTCCGGGACAGGGGTCGGCAATCAGCCCCAGCATTTT. This gives the protein CASSRGSGTGVGNQPQHF.